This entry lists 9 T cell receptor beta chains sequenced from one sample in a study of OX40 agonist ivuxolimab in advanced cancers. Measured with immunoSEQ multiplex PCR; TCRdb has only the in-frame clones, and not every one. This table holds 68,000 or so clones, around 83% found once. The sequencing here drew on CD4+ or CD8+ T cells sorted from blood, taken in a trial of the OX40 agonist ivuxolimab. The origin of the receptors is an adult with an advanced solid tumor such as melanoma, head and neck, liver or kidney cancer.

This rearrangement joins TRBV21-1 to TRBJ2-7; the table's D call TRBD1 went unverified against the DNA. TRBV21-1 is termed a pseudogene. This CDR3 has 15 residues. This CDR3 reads CASSTGQGRDYEQYF. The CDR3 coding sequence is TGTGCCAGCAGCACGGGACAGGGTCGGGACTACGAGCAGTACTTC.

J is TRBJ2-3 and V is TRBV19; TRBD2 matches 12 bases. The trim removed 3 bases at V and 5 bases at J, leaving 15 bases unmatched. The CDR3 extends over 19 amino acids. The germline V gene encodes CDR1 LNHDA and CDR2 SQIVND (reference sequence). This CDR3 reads CASSINLLTSGGRVDTQYF. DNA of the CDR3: TGTGCCAGTAGTATTAATCTACTGACTAGCGGGGGTAGGGTAGATACGCAGTATTTT.

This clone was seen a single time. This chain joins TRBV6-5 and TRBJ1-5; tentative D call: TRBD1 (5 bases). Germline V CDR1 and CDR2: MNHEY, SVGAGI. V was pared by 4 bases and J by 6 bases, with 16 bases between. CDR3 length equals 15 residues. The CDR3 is CASSSGGAGSQPQHF. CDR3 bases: TGTGCCAGCAGTTCAGGAGGGGCAGGGAGTCAGCCCCAGCATTTT.

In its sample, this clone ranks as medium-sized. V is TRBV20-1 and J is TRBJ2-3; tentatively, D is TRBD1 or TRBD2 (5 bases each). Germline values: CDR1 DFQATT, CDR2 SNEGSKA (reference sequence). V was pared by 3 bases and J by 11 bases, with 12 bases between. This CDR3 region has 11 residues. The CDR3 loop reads CSARLTRGQYF. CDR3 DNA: TGCAGTGCTAGGCTCACGAGGGGGCAGTATTTT.

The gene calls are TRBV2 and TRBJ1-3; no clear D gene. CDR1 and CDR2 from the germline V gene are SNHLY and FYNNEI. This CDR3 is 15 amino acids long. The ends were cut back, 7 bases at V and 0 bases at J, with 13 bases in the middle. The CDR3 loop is CASMEEGGSGNTIYF. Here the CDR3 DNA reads TGTGCCAGCATGGAAGAAGGCGGCTCTGGAAACACCATATATTTT.

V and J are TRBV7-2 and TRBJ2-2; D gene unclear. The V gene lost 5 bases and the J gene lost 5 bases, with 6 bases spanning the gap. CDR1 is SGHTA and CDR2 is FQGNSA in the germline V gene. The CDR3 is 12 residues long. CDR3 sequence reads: CASSRLTGELFF. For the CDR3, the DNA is TGTGCCAGCAGCCGATTGACCGGGGAGCTGTTTTTT. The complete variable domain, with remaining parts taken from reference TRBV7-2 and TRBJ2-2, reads GAGVSQSPSNKVTEKGKDVELRCDPISGHTALYWYRQSLGQGLEFLIYFQGNSAPDKSGLPSDRFSAERTGGSVSTLTIQRTQQEDSAVYLCASSRLTGELFFGEGSRLTVL.

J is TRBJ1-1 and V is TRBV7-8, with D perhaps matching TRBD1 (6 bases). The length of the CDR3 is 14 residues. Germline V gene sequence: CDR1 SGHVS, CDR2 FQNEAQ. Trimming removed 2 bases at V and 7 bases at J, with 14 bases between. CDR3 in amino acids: CASSLNPDRVEAFF. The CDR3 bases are TGTGCCAGCAGCTTAAACCCGGACAGAGTTGAAGCTTTCTTT.

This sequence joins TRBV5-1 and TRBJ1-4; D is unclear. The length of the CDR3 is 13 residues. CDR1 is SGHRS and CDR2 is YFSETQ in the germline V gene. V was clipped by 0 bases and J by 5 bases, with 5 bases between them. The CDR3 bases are TGCGCCAGCAGCTTGGACGGGAATGAAAAACTGTTTTTT. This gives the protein CASSLDGNEKLFF. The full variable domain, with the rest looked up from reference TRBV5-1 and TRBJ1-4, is KAGVTQTPRYLIKTRGQQVTLSCSPISGHRSVSWYQQTPGQGLQFLFEYFSETQRNKGNFPGRFSGRQFSNSRSEMNVSTLELGDSALYLCASSLDGNEKLFFGSGTQLSVL.

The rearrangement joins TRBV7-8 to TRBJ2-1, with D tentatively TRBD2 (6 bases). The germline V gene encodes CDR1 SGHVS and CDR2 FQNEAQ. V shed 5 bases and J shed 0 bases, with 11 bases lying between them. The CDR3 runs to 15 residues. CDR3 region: CASSPRGSSYNEQFF. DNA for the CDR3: TGTGCCAGCAGCCCACGGGGGAGCTCCTACAATGAGCAGTTCTTC. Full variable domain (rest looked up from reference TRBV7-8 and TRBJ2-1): GAGVSQSPRYKVAKRGQDVALRCDPISGHVSLFWYQQALGQGPEFLTYFQNEAQLDKSGLPSDRFFAERPEGSVSTLKIQRTQQEDSAVYLCASSPRGSSYNEQFFGPGTRLTVL.